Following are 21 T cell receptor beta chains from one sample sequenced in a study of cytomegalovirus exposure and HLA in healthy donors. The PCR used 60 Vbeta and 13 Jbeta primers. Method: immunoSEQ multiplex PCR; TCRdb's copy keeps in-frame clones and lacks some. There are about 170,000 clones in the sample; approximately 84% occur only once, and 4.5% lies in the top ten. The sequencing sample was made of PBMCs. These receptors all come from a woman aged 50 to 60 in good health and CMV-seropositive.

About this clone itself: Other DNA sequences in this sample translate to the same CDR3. The CDR3 DNA reads TGTGCCAGCAGTTACGGAAGACTAGCGGGAGTAGAGCAGTACTTC. Translation: CASSYGRLAGVEQYF. The chain joins TRBV6-6 to TRBJ2-7, with 12 nucleotides matching TRBD2. The trim removed 2 bases at V and 7 bases at J, leaving 6 bases unmatched. Germline assignment: CDR1 MNHNY and CDR2 SVGAGI (reference sequence). This CDR3 has 15 amino acids.

The DNA of the CDR3 is TGTGCCAGCAGCCGTCTCCGGGACACCACTCAAGAGACCCAGTACTTC. Residues: CASSRLRDTTQETQYF. The chain is built from TRBV7-8 and TRBJ2-5, with D perhaps matching TRBD1 (6 bases). V shed 5 bases and J shed 2 bases, with 18 bases lying between them. This CDR3 is 16 amino acids long. Germline V gives CDR1 SGHVS, CDR2 FQNEAQ.

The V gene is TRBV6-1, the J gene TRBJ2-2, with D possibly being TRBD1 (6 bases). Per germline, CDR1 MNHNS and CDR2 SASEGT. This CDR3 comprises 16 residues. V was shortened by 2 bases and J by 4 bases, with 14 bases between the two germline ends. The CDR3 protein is CASSELGGQGTGELFF. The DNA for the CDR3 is TGTGCCAGCAGTGAATTAGGGGGTCAAGGCACCGGGGAGCTGTTTTTT.

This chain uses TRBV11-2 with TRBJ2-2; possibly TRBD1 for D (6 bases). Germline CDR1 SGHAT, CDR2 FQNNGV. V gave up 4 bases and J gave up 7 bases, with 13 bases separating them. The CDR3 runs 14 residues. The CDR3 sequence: CASSSLQGDGELFF. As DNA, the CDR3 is TGTGCCAGCAGCTCGCTACAGGGAGACGGGGAGCTGTTTTTT.

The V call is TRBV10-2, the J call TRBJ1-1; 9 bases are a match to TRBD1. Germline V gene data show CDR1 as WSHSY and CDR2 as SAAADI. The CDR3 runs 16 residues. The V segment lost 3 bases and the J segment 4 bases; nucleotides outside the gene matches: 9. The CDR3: CASSEYEQGASTEAFF. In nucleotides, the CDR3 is TGCGCCAGCAGTGAATACGAACAGGGGGCGAGCACTGAAGCTTTCTTT.

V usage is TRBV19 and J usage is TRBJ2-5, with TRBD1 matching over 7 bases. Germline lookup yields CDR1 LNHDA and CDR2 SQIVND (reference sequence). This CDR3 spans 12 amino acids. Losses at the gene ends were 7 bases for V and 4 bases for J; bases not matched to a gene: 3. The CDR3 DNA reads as TGTGCCAGTACTTGGACAGGAGAGACCCAGTACTTC. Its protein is CASTWTGETQYF.

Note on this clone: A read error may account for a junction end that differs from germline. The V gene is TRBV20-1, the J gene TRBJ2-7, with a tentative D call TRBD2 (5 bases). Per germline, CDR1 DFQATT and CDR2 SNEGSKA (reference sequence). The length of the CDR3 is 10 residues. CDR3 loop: CSARVACASF. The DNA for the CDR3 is TGCAGTGCTAGAGTAGCGTGCGCCAGCTTC.

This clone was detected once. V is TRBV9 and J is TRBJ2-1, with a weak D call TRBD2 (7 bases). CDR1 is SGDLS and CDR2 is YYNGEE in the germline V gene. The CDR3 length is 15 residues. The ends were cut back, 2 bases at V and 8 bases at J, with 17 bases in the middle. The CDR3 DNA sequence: TGTGCCAGCAGCGTCCCTGGGGCGGGGGCCGATGAGCAGTTCTTC. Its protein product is CASSVPGAGADEQFF.

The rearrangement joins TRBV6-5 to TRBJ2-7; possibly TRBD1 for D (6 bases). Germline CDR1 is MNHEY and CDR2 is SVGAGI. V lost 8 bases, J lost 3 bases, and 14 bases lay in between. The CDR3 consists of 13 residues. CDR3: CASRDGTNYEQYF. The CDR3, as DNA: TGTGCCAGCCGCGATGGGACAAACTACGAGCAGTACTTC.

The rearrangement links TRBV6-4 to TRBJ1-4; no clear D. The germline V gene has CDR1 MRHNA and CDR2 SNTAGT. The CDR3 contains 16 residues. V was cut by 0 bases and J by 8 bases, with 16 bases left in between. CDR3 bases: TGTGCCAGCAGTGACTCGAGGCGGGCAGAGGTCGAAAAACTGTTTTTT. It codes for CASSDSRRAEVEKLFF.

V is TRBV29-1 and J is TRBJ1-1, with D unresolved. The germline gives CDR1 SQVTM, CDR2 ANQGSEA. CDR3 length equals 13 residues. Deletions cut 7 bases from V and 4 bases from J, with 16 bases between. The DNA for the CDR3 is TGCAGCGGGGCCTATGGTGGAGGCACTGAAGCTTTCTTT. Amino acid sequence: CSGAYGGGTEAFF.

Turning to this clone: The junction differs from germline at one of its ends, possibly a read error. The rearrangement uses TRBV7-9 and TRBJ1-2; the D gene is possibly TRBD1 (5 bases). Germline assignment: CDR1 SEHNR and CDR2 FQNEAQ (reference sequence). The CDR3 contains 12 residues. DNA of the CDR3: TGTTCCAGCACCGAAGGGGCGTATGGCTACACCTTC. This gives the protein CSSTEGAYGYTF.

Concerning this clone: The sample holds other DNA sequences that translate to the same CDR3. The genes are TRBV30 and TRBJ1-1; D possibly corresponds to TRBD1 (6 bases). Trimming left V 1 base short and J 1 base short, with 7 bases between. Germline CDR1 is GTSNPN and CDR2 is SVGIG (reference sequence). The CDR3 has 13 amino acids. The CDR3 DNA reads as TGTGCCTGGAGTGCACAGGGGAACACTGAAGCTTTCTTT. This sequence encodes CAWSAQGNTEAFF.

CDR3 loop: CASSLEGQIYGYTF. CDR3 bases: TGTGCCAGCAGCTTAGAGGGACAGATATATGGCTACACCTTC. V usage is TRBV7-2 and J usage is TRBJ1-2, with 7 bases aligning to TRBD1. The ends lost 1 base at V and 5 bases at J; junction bases unmatched: 4. Germline lookup yields CDR1 SGHTA and CDR2 FQGNSA. The CDR3 spans 14 residues.

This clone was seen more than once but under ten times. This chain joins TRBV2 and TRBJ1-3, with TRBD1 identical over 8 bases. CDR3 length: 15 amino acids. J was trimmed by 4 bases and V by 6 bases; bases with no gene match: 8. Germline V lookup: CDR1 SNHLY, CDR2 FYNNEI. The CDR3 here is CASRADRAAGNTIYF. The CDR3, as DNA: TGTGCCAGCAGAGCGGACAGGGCAGCGGGAAACACCATATATTTT.

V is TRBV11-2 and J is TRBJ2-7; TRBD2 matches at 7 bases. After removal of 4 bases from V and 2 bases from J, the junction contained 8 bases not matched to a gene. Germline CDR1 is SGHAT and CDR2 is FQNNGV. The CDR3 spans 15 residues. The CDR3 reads CASSWGGLKPYEQYF. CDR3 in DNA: TGTGCCAGCAGCTGGGGGGGACTAAAACCCTACGAGCAGTACTTC.

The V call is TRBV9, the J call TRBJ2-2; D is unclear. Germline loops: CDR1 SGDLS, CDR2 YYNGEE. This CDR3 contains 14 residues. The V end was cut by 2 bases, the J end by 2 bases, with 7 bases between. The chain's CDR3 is CASSVGFNTGELFF. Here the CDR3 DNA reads TGTGCCAGCAGCGTTGGCTTCAACACCGGGGAGCTGTTTTTT.

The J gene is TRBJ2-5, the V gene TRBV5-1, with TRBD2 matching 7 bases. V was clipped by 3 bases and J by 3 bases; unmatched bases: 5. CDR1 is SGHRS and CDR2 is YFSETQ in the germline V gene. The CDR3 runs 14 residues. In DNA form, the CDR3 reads TGCGCCAGCAGCTCGGAGGGGAGGGAAGAGACCCAGTACTTC. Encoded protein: CASSSEGREETQYF. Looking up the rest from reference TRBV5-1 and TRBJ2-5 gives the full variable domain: KAGVTQTPRYLIKTRGQQVTLSCSPISGHRSVSWYQQTPGQGLQFLFEYFSETQRNKGNFPGRFSGRQFSNSRSEMNVSTLELGDSALYLCASSSEGREETQYFGPGTRLLVL.

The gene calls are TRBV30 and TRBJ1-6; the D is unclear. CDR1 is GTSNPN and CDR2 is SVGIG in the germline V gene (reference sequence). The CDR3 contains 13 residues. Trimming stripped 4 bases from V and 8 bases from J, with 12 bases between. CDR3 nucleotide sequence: TGTGCCTGGAAATCCATGAGGGATTCACCCCTCCACTTT. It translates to CAWKSMRDSPLHF.

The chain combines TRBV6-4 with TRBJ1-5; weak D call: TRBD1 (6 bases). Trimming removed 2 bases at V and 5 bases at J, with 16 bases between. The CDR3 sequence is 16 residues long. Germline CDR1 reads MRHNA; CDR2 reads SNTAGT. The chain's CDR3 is CASSDPRGPFHQPQHF. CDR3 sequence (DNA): TGTGCCAGCAGTGACCCCAGGGGTCCGTTCCATCAGCCCCAGCATTTT.

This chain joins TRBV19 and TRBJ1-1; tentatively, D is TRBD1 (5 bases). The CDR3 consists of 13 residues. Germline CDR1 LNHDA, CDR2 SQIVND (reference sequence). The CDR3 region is CASGAGLNTEAFF. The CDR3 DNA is TGTGCTTCTGGGGCAGGGTTGAACACTGAAGCTTTCTTT.